The rows below give T cell receptor beta chains drawn from one sample of a study of regulatory T cells in long-lasting Graves disease. TCRdb itself ran the multiplex PCR reads through MiXCR, one entry per CDR3 protein. Of some 340,000 distinct CDR3 sequences in the sample, roughly 24% were seen once. The material sequenced was peripheral blood mononuclear cells (PBMCs), taken when the disease was refractory, from a patient treated with antithyroid drugs. Source of these receptors: a woman in her thirties or forties with Graves disease. Each CDR3 is given with its conserved first and last residue.

J,V,CDR3
TRBJ1-2,TRBV25-1,CASSAGQGANYGYTF
TRBJ2-7,TRBV7-2,CASSRTGTGPYEQYF
TRBJ1-2,TRBV28,CASSFRGLLIYGYTF
TRBJ2-2,TRBV20-1,CSSGTLRNTGELFF
TRBJ2-4,TRBV20-1,CSATRLAYSKNIQYF
TRBJ1-3,TRBV28,CASSSRDRGLFISSGNTIYF
TRBJ1-1,TRBV28,CASSLYKGLGTEAFF
TRBJ2-7,TRBV11-2,CASSHRQSLTSGASYEQYF
TRBJ1-1,TRBV7-9,CASSLDPWDRGNTEAFF
TRBJ2-2,TRBV6-5,CASSYYFRLSTGELFF
TRBJ1-5,TRBV11-2,CASSKRTGGSQPQHF
TRBJ2-5,TRBV29-1,CSVDGSLGQETQYF
TRBJ2-5,TRBV18,CASSKGQYQETQYF
TRBJ1-1,TRBV6-5,CASSFDRTNTEAFF
TRBJ1-2,TRBV28,CASSLPRKTRGPSSGYTF
TRBJ2-3,TRBV12-3/TRBV12-4,CASSPTGADTQYF
TRBJ2-7,TRBV6-1,CASIFRQGSFYEQYF
TRBJ2-1,TRBV3-1,CASSHGLAGDNEQFF
TRBJ2-5,TRBV10-2,CASSDGDSQETQYF
TRBJ1-4,TRBV10-3,CAISPGAADEKLFF
TRBJ2-5,TRBV20-1,CSARVLAGGETQYF
TRBJ2-4,TRBV10-2,CASSDRKGGKNIQYF
TRBJ2-3,TRBV20-1,CSATSGRHRFSTDTQYF
TRBJ1-1,TRBV7-9,CASSRTTGSLYAFF
TRBJ2-2,TRBV30,CAWSVTRRPGELFF
TRBJ1-1,TRBV5-5,CASSPRQGNTEAFF
TRBJ1-2,TRBV28,CASSLIAELYGYTF
TRBJ2-7,TRBV28,CASSQAASGRAGIYEQYF
TRBJ2-4,TRBV7-2,CASSSGGGAKNIQYF
TRBJ2-4,TRBV28,CASSLEAEAKNIQYF
TRBJ1-1,TRBV7-9,CASSFRDRALNTEAFF
TRBJ2-3,TRBV6-2/TRBV6-3,CALWGRGVTDTQYF
TRBJ1-4,TRBV10-3,CAISEGRVATNEKLFF
TRBJ2-5,TRBV19,CASSGRALETQYF
TRBJ1-1,TRBV7-2,CASSFPPSGNTEAFF
TRBJ1-1,TRBV3-1,CASTQNTMNTEAFF
TRBJ2-5,TRBV10-3,CAISEYVEQETQYF
TRBJ1-4,TRBV6-1,CASSEPGTFGEKLFF
TRBJ1-1,TRBV19,CASSILTGFNTEAFF
TRBJ2-7,TRBV7-8,CASSLGSHEQYF
TRBJ2-1,TRBV7-9,CASTASSYNEQFF
TRBJ1-6,TRBV12-3/TRBV12-4,CASTPGGGYNSPLHF
TRBJ1-4,TRBV7-9,CASSYQEKLFF
TRBJ2-2,TRBV19,CASSTGHSSGRITGELFF
TRBJ2-3,TRBV7-2,CASSQGGQGADTQYF
TRBJ2-7,TRBV28,CASRRQGGNYEQYF
TRBJ1-1,TRBV20-1,CSASSWGNTEAFF
TRBJ1-6,TRBV6-1,CASSETVGGTGSPLHF